The clone carrying this TCR beta chain appeared many times. Its antigen is as yet unknown. TCRdb re-called the reads with MiXCR, one entry per CDR3 protein. This table has over 300,000 distinct CDR3 sequences, 9.5% appearing once. V was pared by 5 bases and J by 3 bases, with 2 bases of the junction left unmatched. The CDR3 extends over 13 amino acids. Germline lookup yields CDR1 SGHTA and CDR2 FQGNSA. The sample is drawn from a study of T cell repertoires in cytomegalovirus infection. Study summary: Public signatures in TCR beta pointed to CMV infection and matching HLA type.

General study points: Frequencies of public TCR beta families were cumulated, and this identified carriers of CMV plus the relevant HLA. CMV-specific TCR beta clonotypes restricted by HLA-C dominated the ex vivo response.

The chain joins TRBV7-2 to TRBJ1-2; the match to TRBD1 covers 8 bases. Sample: PBMCs. The TCR comes from a human donor in good health (CMV status not recorded). Some clones in this sample may be carry-over from other donors' samples. The CDR3 is CASSPQGDYGYTF. The CDR3 DNA follows: TGTGCCAGCAGCCCACAGGGGGACTATGGCTACACCTTC.